These T cell receptor beta chains were read from a single sample in a study of cytomegalovirus exposure and HLA in healthy donors. Some clones are missing from TCRdb's copy, which holds only in-frame ones; the method was immunoSEQ multiplex PCR. This sample's clone table lists approximately 79,000 clones. Sequencing input: PBMCs. All receptors come from a boy aged 10-17 years in good health and CMV-seronegative. Both conserved end residues are part of each CDR3. A D gene is named only where the DNA matches it firmly.

V gene	D gene	J gene	CDR3 DNA	CDR3 protein
TRBV27	NA	TRBJ1-4	TGTGCCAGTCACCCCCAGGGTCCTAATGAAAAACTGTTTTTT	CASHPQGPNEKLFF
TRBV29-1	TRBD2	TRBJ2-3	TGCAGCGTTTCGGGACTAGCGGGGCTCGATAAGCAGTATTTT	CSVSGLAGLDKQYF
TRBV7-9	NA	TRBJ1-2	TGTGCCAGCAGCCCAACAGGGTCTAACTATGGCTACACCTTC	CASSPTGSNYGYTF
TRBV28	NA	TRBJ1-4	TGTGCCAGCAGTTTCACCTTGTTCGGGATTGCAACTAATGAAAAACTGTTTTTT	CASSFTLFGIATNEKLFF
TRBV6-1	NA	TRBJ2-7	TGTGCCAGCAATTACAGGGAAACCTACGAGCAGTACTTC	CASNYRETYEQYF
TRBV15	NA	TRBJ2-1	TGTGCCACCCGCATTTTTAGCGCGAGCTCCTACAATGAGCAGTTCTTC	CATRIFSASSYNEQFF
TRBV6-5	NA	TRBJ1-2	TGTGCCAGCAGTTACTCGGGAGCCCGGAACCCCTATGGCTACACCTTC	CASSYSGARNPYGYTF
TRBV6-1	NA	TRBJ1-6	TGTGCCAGCAGGCCTGAAAGCACCAATTCACCCCTCCACTTT	CASRPESTNSPLHF
TRBV18	NA	TRBJ2-7	TGTGCCAGCTCTCCTAGCCCCTCCGCCTACGAGCAGTACTTC	CASSPSPSAYEQYF
TRBV18	TRBD1	TRBJ1-4	TGTGCCAGCTCCCCACGACAGGGCTTAGATGAAAAACTGTTTTTT	CASSPRQGLDEKLFF
TRBV30	NA	TRBJ2-1	TGTGCCTGGAGTCCCTCAGGTAGCAATGAGCAGTTCTTC	CAWSPSGSNEQFF
TRBV7-9	NA	TRBJ2-6	TGTGCCAGCAGCGGGGGACACTCTGGGGCCAACGTCCTGACTTTC	CASSGGHSGANVLTF
TRBV6-1	NA	TRBJ2-7	TGTGCCAGCAGGGGAACACTAGGAGGGCTGGAGTACTTC	CASRGTLGGLEYF
TRBV11-2	NA	TRBJ2-7	TGTGCCAGCAGCTCCGCCTACGAGCAGTACTTC	CASSSAYEQYF